This is a list of T cell receptor beta chains from one sample in a study of patients and donors after allogeneic stem cell transplantation. MiXCR, run by TCRdb on the RT-PCR reads, gives a single entry per CDR3 protein. Of about 960,000 distinct CDR3 sequences detected, roughly 17% appear once; the ten largest clones hold around 6%. The sample comprised blood, either unsorted or a sorted T cell fraction (not recorded which). All receptors come from a human donor who was either an allogeneic HSCT recipient or a stem cell or donor lymphocyte infusion donor (not recorded which). It is not recorded whose cells these are; they may come from a transplant donor. Both conserved end residues are part of each CDR3. Each record gives: V gene, J gene, D gene, clone size, CDR3 DNA, CDR3 protein. A D gene is named only where the DNA matches it firmly. Expanded clones get a size class; other rows say once, few or many, or leave the size out.

TRBV2	TRBJ2-7	TRBD1	-	TGTGCCAGCAGTGAAGTCGGGACAGGGGCCTACGAGCAGTACTTC	CASSEVGTGAYEQYF
TRBV10-3	TRBJ2-7	TRBD1	-	TGTGCCATCAGTGGACAGGGGGCTCTAGGCGAGCAGTACTTC	CAISGQGALGEQYF
TRBV5-6	TRBJ2-6	-	-	TGTGCCAGCAGCTTGTATCGGTCTGGGGCCAACGTCCTGACTTTC	CASSLYRSGANVLTF
TRBV6-1	TRBJ1-6	-	few	TGTGCCAGCAGTACCCCAGATAATTCACCCCTCCACTTT	CASSTPDNSPLHF
TRBV12-3/TRBV12-4	TRBJ1-2	-	few	TGTGCCAGCAGTTCGGGTCTAGCTAACTATGGCTACACCTTC	CASSSGLANYGYTF
TRBV15	TRBJ1-1	-	-	TGTGCCACCAGCAGTCGGGGTAACACTGAAGCTTTCTTT	CATSSRGNTEAFF
TRBV5-6	TRBJ1-1	-	-	TGTGCCAGCAGCTTGCCAGCAGCGAATTTTGAAGCTTTCTTT	CASSLPAANFEAFF
TRBV20-1	TRBJ2-1	TRBD2	few	TGCAGTGCTCCTCCTAGCGGGAGGGCCAGTGAGCAGTTCTTC	CSAPPSGRASEQFF
TRBV18	TRBJ2-2	-	-	TGTGCCAGCTCACCTATAACACCATTACTAGCCGCGAACACCGGGGAGCTGTTTTTT	CASSPITPLLAANTGELFF
TRBV29-1	TRBJ2-3	-	-	TGCAGCGTTGAAGTATTGGGGGCGCGGGCAGATACGCAGTATTTT	CSVEVLGARADTQYF
TRBV5-5	TRBJ2-3	-	few	TGTGCCAGCAGCTCGAGGATCGACAGCACAGATACGCAGTATTTT	CASSSRIDSTDTQYF
TRBV18	TRBJ1-3	-	few	TGTGCCAGCTCACCCATTGACAAGGCAGGGGACCCTGGAAACACCATATATTTT	CASSPIDKAGDPGNTIYF
TRBV5-1	TRBJ2-7	-	many	TGCGCCAGCAGTCGGTGGACAGAGAGCTACGAGCAGTACTTC	CASSRWTESYEQYF
TRBV12-3/TRBV12-4	TRBJ2-3	TRBD2	few	TGTGCCAGCAGTACCGGGGGGGCTAGCACAGATACGCAGTATTTT	CASSTGGASTDTQYF
TRBV20-1	TRBJ1-3	-	few	TGCAGTGCGGGGGACGGTTTTATGGGTAGAAACACCATATATTTT	CSAGDGFMGRNTIYF
TRBV5-1	TRBJ2-6	-	few	TGCGCCAGCACCCTGGGTCCTGGGGCCAACGTCCTGACTTTC	CASTLGPGANVLTF
TRBV20-1	TRBJ2-4	-	-	TGCAGTGTCATAAAGTCTGAAAACATTCAGTACTTC	CSVIKSENIQYF
TRBV7-9	TRBJ2-7	-	few	TGTGCCAGCAGCTTGTGGGACGGGACCTACGAGCAGTACTTC	CASSLWDGTYEQYF
TRBV4-1	TRBJ1-5	-	few	TGCGCCAGCAGCCAAGTCGGTGGAGACAATCAGCCCCAGCATTTT	CASSQVGGDNQPQHF
TRBV5-1	TRBJ1-1	-	few	TGCGCCAGCAGCTTGGTGGCCGGGGGGGACGGTGAAGCTTTCTTT	CASSLVAGGDGEAFF
TRBV6-1	TRBJ2-2	-	few	TGTGCCAGCCGCGGGGACTGGAGTGTCGGGGAGCTGTTTTTT	CASRGDWSVGELFF
TRBV5-6	TRBJ2-7	TRBD2	few	TGTGCCAGCAGCTTCAGCGGGAGGGTTTTGAACTTC	CASSFSGRVLNF